This TCR beta chain stems from a study of blood T cell repertoires in COVID-19. Trimming pared 8 bases from V and 2 bases from J, leaving 10 bases between. Germline-derived CDR1 and CDR2 are SNHLY and FYNNEI. The CDR3 covers 13 residues. TCRdb's table, derived via immunoSEQ multiplex PCR, lists solely in-frame clones and lacks some. This table holds about 190,000 clones, about 82% found once. This receptor was identified in a man aged 40-49 years with acute COVID-19. This chain joins TRBV2 and TRBJ1-3; D might be TRBD1 (5 bases). The source material was PBMCs or T cells enriched from blood (not recorded which). This CDR3 reads CASWQGPGNTIYF. The CDR3 region has the DNA TGTGCCAGCTGGCAGGGTCCTGGAAACACCATATATTTT.